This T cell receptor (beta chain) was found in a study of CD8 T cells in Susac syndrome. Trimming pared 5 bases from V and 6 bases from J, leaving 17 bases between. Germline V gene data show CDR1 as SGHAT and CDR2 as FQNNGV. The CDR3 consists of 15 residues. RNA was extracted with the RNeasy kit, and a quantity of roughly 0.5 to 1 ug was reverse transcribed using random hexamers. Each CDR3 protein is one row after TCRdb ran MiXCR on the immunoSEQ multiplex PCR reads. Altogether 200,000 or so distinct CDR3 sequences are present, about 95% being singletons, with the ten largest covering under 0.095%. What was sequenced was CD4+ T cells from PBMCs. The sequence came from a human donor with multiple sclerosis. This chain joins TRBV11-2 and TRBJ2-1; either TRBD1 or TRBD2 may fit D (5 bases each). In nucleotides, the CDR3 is TGTGCCAGCAGCCCGCGTGGGGGTGTTCCCAATGAGCAGTTCTTC. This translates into CASSPRGGVPNEQFF. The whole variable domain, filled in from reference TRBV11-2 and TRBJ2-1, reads EAGVAQSPRYKIIEKRQSVAFWCNPISGHATLYWYQQILGQGPKLLIQFQNNGVVDDSQLPKDRFSAERLKGVDSTLKIQPAKLEDSAVYLCASSPRGGVPNEQFFGPGTRLTVL.